One sample yielded the 16 T cell receptor beta chains listed below, sequenced in a study of T-cell reconstitution after alpha-beta-depleted transplantation in children. Molecular barcoding with unique molecular identifiers was used for the TCRbeta library. From the PCR reads, TCRdb called clonotypes with MiXCR, one entry per CDR3 protein. The sample lists 300,000 or so distinct CDR3 sequences; approximately 9.8% were seen once. The specimen comprised PBMCs from the stem cell graft donor, sampled from the stem cell graft. The receptors stem from a human donor who donated a stem cell graft to a child with SCID.

This clonotype was counted only a few times. The rearrangement joins TRBV7-3 to TRBJ2-1; TRBD2 matches at 8 bases. Germline V gene sequence: CDR1 SGHTA, CDR2 FQGTGA. Trimming took 4 bases from V and 8 from J; bases not matched to a gene: 10. This CDR3 has 15 residues. The CDR3 sequence is CASSSAGGYMYEQFF. CDR3 nucleotide sequence: TGTGCCAGCAGCTCCGCGGGGGGCTATATGTATGAGCAGTTCTTC.

V and J are TRBV12-3 or TRBV12-4 and TRBJ2-3; unclear D gene. Trimming shortened V by 6 bases and J by 1 base, and 17 bases separated the two germline ends. CDR3 size: 16 residues. The CDR3 DNA is TGTGCCAGCAGCCCGTCGTACCCCCTCCGCACAGATACGCAGTATTTT. It codes for CASSPSYPLRTDTQYF.

The chain employs TRBV6-1 and TRBJ2-7; D is tentatively TRBD1 or TRBD2 (5 bases each). The CDR3 runs 15 residues. Germline V gene sequence: CDR1 MNHNS, CDR2 SASEGT. The V end lost 6 bases, the J end lost 4 bases, and 19 bases lay between the germline ends. CDR3 sequence: CASSLIRDRAYEQYF. The CDR3 bases are TGTGCCAGCAGCCTTATCCGGGACCGAGCTTACGAGCAGTACTTC.

This clonotype has a count of ten or more. One junction end does not reproduce the germline sequence, and a read error may be involved. This rearrangement joins TRBV7-7 to TRBJ2-5, with TRBD1 matching 9 bases. CDR1 is SSHAT, CDR2 FNYEAQ, per germline (reference sequence). The CDR3 sequence is 14 residues long. The CDR3 DNA is TGTGCTAGCAGCCCGGACAGGGGTCGGGAGACCCAGTACTTC. Its translation: CASSPDRGRETQYF.

This clonotype was seen a handful of times. The chain has TRBV6-5 and TRBJ2-3, with 13 bases identical to TRBD2. This CDR3 is 16 amino acids long. V trimming: 4 bases; J trimming: 5 bases; junction bases outside the gene matches: 6. CDR1 is MNHEY and CDR2 is SVGAGI in the germline V gene. DNA of the CDR3: TGTGCCAGCAGTTCCACTAGCGGGGGGGCAAAAGATACGCAGTATTTT. Protein sequence: CASSSTSGGAKDTQYF.

The table lists this clonotype with many counts. The chain uses TRBV5-1 and TRBJ2-7; the match to TRBD1 covers 7 bases. CDR3 size: 15 residues. Germline V gene sequence: CDR1 SGHRS, CDR2 YFSETQ. V was clipped by 4 bases and J by 1 base; unmatched bases: 8. The CDR3 protein is CASSLLGTASYEQYF. CDR3 bases: TGCGCCAGCAGCCTTCTGGGGACAGCTTCCTACGAGCAGTACTTC. Full variable domain (missing parts from reference TRBV5-1 and TRBJ2-7): KAGVTQTPRYLIKTRGQQVTLSCSPISGHRSVSWYQQTPGQGLQFLFEYFSETQRNKGNFPGRFSGRQFSNSRSEMNVSTLELGDSALYLCASSLLGTASYEQYFGPGTRLTVT.

This clonotype was observed many times. The chain is built from TRBV6-5 and TRBJ1-2, with 11 bases that match TRBD1. The CDR3 totals 14 residues. Germline trimming cut 5 bases from V and 5 bases from J; bases unmatched to any gene: 4. Germline V gene data show CDR1 as MNHEY and CDR2 as SVGAGI. The CDR3, as DNA: TGTGCCAGCAGTCTAGGGACAGGGGGTTATGGCTACACCTTC. Protein: CASSLGTGGYGYTF.

The V gene is TRBV2, the J gene TRBJ1-5; perhaps TRBD1 as D (5 bases). This CDR3 comprises 12 residues. Germline V gene data show CDR1 as SNHLY and CDR2 as FYNNEI. V lost 3 bases, J lost 8 bases, and 8 bases lay in between. Written as DNA, the CDR3 is TGTGCCAGCAGTGACTTGGGGGAGCCCCAGCATTTT. It yields the protein CASSDLGEPQHF.

This clonotype was counted at least ten times. The chain is built from TRBV10-3 and TRBJ2-5; possibly TRBD2 for D (6 bases). This CDR3 is built from 13 residues. Germline CDR1 reads ENHRY; CDR2 reads SYGVKD. The V end lost 3 bases, the J end lost 9 bases, and 14 bases lay between the germline ends. The CDR3 reads CAISDTGGEAQYF. The CDR3 region has the DNA TGTGCCATCAGTGACACAGGCGGGGAGGCCCAGTACTTC.

This clonotype was observed a few times. The J gene is TRBJ2-7, the V gene TRBV7-8; the match to TRBD1 covers 7 bases. V shed 5 bases and J 0 bases; nucleotides not matched to a gene: 7. Germline values: CDR1 SGHVS, CDR2 FQNEAQ. The CDR3 sequence is 15 residues long. The CDR3 region is CASSQDRMNSYEQYF. The CDR3 DNA reads as TGTGCCAGCAGCCAGGACAGGATGAACTCCTACGAGCAGTACTTC.

V is TRBV7-9 and J is TRBJ2-7, with D tentatively TRBD1 (6 bases). This CDR3 has 17 amino acids. Trimming removed 5 bases at V and 4 bases at J, with 24 bases between. Germline lookup yields CDR1 SEHNR and CDR2 FQNEAQ (reference sequence). CDR3 protein: CASSPQGPGVSRYEQYF. The CDR3 coding sequence is TGTGCCAGCAGCCCCCAGGGGCCTGGGGTCTCGAGGTACGAGCAGTACTTC.

The genes are TRBV5-6 and TRBJ2-5; unclear D gene. The ends were cut back, 1 base at V and 4 bases at J, with 11 bases in the middle. This CDR3 is 14 amino acids long. Per the germline V gene, CDR1 is SGHDT and CDR2 is YYEEEE. For the CDR3, the DNA is TGTGCCAGCAGCTTGCTGGATGTAGGAGAGACCCAGTACTTC. It yields the protein CASSLLDVGETQYF.

This clonotype was detected many times. V is TRBV20-1 and J is TRBJ2-7; 8 nucleotides match TRBD1. The V gene's germline CDR1 is DFQATT and CDR2 SNEGSKA (reference sequence). The length of the CDR3 is 13 residues. J lost 3 bases, V lost 6 bases, and 7 bases had no gene match. The CDR3 spells CSAPGTGDYEQYF. The CDR3 DNA reads as TGCAGTGCCCCCGGGACAGGAGACTACGAGCAGTACTTC.

The rearrangement links TRBV3-1 to TRBJ2-2; D call uncertain. In germline, CDR1 is LGHDT, CDR2 YNNKEL (reference sequence). The CDR3 is 11 residues long. With 6 bases removed from V and 9 bases from J, the gap between germline ends came to 8 bases. For the CDR3, the DNA is TGTGCCAGCAGTCATCTCCGGGAGCTGTTTTTT. It is translated as CASSHLRELFF.

At least ten counts were recorded for this clonotype. V is TRBV27 and J is TRBJ2-3; D gene uncertain. V was trimmed by 2 bases and J by 0 bases, leaving 12 bases between them. The CDR3 is made up of 16 amino acids. The germline V gene has CDR1 MNHEY and CDR2 SMNVEV (reference sequence). The CDR3 sequence is CASSLGAQVSTDTQYF. The CDR3 coding sequence is TGTGCCAGCAGTTTAGGAGCGCAAGTAAGCACAGATACGCAGTATTTT.

A few counts support this clonotype. The chain uses TRBV7-9 and TRBJ2-2, with a weak D call TRBD2 (6 bases). The V gene's germline CDR1 is SEHNR and CDR2 FQNEAQ (reference sequence). The CDR3 is 14 amino acids. V lost 4 bases to trimming and J lost 4 bases, with 10 bases between them. As DNA, the CDR3 is TGTGCCAGCAGCTGGGGGGTTAGCACCGGGGAGCTGTTTTTT. Translation gives CASSWGVSTGELFF.